The clone carrying this T cell receptor beta chain came up once. Measured with immunoSEQ multiplex PCR; TCRdb has only the in-frame clones, and not every one. Among around 58,000 clones listed, 80% to 90% were seen once. The data stem from a study of blood T cell repertoires in COVID-19. The germline CDR1 and CDR2 sequences are LNHDA and SQIVND (reference sequence). The CDR3 loop spans 13 amino acids. The germline V and J ends were trimmed by 5 bases and 9 bases, with 14 bases remaining between them. The sample consisted of PBMCs or T cells enriched from blood (not recorded which). This TCR came from a woman aged 40 to 50 with acute COVID-19. This chain connects TRBV19 to TRBJ2-1; D uncertain. CDR3 nucleotides: TGTGCCAGTAGTCCGTGGATCGGAGCTGAGCAGTTCTTC. It yields the protein CASSPWIGAEQFF.